This T cell receptor (beta chain) was sequenced in a study of T cells in tuberculosis. V shed 3 bases and J 3 bases; nucleotides not matched to a gene: 4. In germline, CDR1 is ENHRY, CDR2 SYGVKD. The CDR3 is 16 amino acids. Libraries were prepared by immunoSEQ multiplex PCR; TCRdb keeps only in-frame clonotypes and omits some of them. The table lists more than 35,000 clones, over 90% of them singletons. The receptor comes from a donor aged 10-30 years with latent tuberculosis or without tuberculosis infection. Sequenced material: PBMCs. The genes are TRBV10-3 and TRBJ2-2; 10 positions match TRBD2. The CDR3 spells CAISEPGLAYTGELFF. CDR3 DNA: TGTGCCATCAGTGAACCGGGACTAGCGTACACCGGGGAGCTGTTTTTT.